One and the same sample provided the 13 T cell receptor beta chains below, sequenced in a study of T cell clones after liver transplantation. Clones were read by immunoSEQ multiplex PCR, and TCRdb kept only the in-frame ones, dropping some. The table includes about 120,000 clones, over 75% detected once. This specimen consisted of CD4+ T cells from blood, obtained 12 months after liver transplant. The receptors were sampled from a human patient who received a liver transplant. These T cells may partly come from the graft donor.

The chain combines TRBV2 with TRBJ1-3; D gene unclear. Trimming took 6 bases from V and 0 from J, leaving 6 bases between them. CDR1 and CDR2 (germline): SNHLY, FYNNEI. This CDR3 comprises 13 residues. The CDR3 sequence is CASRNTSGNTIYF. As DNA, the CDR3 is TGTGCCAGCAGGAACACCTCTGGAAACACCATATATTTT.

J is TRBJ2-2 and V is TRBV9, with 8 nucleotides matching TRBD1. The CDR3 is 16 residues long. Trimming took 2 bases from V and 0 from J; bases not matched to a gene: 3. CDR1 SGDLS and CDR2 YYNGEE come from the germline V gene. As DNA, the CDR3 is TGTGCCAGCAGCGTCCGGACAGGGACGAACACCGGGGAGCTGTTTTTT. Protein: CASSVRTGTNTGELFF.

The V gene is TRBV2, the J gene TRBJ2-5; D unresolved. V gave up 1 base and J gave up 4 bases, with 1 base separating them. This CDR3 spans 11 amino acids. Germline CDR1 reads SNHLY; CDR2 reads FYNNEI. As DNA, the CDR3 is TGTGCCAGCAGTGAAGGAGAGACCCAGTACTTC. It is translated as CASSEGETQYF.

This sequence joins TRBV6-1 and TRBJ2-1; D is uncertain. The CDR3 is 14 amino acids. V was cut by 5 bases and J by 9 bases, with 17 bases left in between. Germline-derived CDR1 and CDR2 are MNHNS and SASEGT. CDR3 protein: CASSPRFLVSEQFF. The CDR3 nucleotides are TGTGCCAGCAGTCCCCGGTTCCTAGTGAGTGAGCAGTTCTTC.

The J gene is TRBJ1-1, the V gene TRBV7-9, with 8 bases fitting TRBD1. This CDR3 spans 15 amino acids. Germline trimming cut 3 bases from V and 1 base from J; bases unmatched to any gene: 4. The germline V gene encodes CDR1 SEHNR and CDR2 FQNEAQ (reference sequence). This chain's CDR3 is CASSFLTGGNTEAFF. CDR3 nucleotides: TGTGCCAGCAGCTTTCTCACAGGGGGGAACACTGAAGCTTTCTTT.

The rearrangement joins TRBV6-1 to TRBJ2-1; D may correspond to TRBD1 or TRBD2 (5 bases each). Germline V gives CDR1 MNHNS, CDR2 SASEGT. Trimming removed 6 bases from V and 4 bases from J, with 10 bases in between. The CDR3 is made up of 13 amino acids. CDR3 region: CASSRDGYNEQFF. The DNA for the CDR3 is TGTGCCAGCAGCCGGGACGGGTACAATGAGCAGTTCTTC.

The CDR3 DNA is TGTGCCAGCAGCTTAGTTCCCAACTATGGCTACACCTTC. Amino acid sequence: CASSLVPNYGYTF. The chain uses TRBV11-2 and TRBJ1-2; D uncertain. Trimming removed 1 base from V and 2 bases from J, with 5 bases in between. CDR1 and CDR2 from the germline V gene are SGHAT and FQNNGV. The length of the CDR3 is 13 residues.

The CDR3 DNA sequence: TGTGCCAGCAGACGTAGTGTACTAGCGGGGGTATACAATGAGCAGTTCTTC. The encoded protein is CASRRSVLAGVYNEQFF. The genes are TRBV27 and TRBJ2-1, with 11 positions matching TRBD2. The CDR3 has 17 residues. V trimming: 6 bases; J trimming: 4 bases; junction bases outside the gene matches: 11. The germline gives CDR1 MNHEY, CDR2 SMNVEV (reference sequence).

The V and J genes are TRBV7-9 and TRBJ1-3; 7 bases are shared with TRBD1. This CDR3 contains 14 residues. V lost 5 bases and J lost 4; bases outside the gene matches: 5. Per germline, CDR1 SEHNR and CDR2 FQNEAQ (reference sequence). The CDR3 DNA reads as TGTGCCAGCAGCGCACAGGGGAACGGAAACACCATATATTTT. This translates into CASSAQGNGNTIYF.

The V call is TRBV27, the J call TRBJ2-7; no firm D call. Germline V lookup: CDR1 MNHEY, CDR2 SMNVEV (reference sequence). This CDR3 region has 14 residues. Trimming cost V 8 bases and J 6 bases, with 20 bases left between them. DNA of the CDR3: TGTGCCAGCGGATTGGGATCAGCCGGGTCCGAGCAGTACTTC. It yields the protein CASGLGSAGSEQYF.

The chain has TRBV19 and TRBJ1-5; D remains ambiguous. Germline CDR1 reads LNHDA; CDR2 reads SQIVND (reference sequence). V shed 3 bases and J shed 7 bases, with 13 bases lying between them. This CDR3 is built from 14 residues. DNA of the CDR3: TGTGCCAGTAGTATGAAGGCATCAAGGCAGCCCCAGCATTTT. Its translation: CASSMKASRQPQHF.

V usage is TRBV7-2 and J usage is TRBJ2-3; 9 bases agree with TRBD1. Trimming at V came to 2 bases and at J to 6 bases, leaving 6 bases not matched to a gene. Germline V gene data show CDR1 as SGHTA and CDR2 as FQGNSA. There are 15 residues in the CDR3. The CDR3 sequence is CASSLWDRDRDTQYF. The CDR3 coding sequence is TGTGCCAGCAGCTTATGGGACAGGGACAGGGATACGCAGTATTTT.

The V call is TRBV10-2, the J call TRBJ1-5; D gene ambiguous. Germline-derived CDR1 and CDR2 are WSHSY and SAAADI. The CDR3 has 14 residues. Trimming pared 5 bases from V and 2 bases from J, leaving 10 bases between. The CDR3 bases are TGCGCCAGCAGTTGGCAGGTTGGCAATCAGCCCCAGCATTTT. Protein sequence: CASSWQVGNQPQHF.